This T cell receptor beta chain was observed in a study of blood T cell repertoires in COVID-19. Authors' methods: Estimation of nucleated cell counts was performed using reference gene primer amplification. Sequenced by immunoSEQ multiplex PCR; TCRdb stores in-frame clones only, minus some. The DNA was the basis for D and trimming; V, J and clone size are from that table. The table records 130,000 or so clones, around 83% of them present only once. This clonotype was sampled from a man at least 80 years old with active or convalescent COVID-19. Sequencing was done on a sample of peripheral blood.

The CDR3 nucleotides are TGTGCCAGTAGTATGAAAGGACAGTTCTATGGCTACACCTTC. Translation: CASSMKGQFYGYTF. The chain joins TRBV19 to TRBJ1-2, with D perhaps TRBD1 (6 bases). The germline gives CDR1 LNHDA, CDR2 SQIVND (reference sequence). The CDR3 is 14 residues long. Trimming pared 3 bases from V and 4 bases from J, leaving 12 bases between. Full variable domain (outside the CDR3, taken from reference TRBV19 and TRBJ1-2): DGGITQSPKYLFRKEGQNVTLSCEQNLNHDAMYWYRQDPGQGLRLIYYSQIVNDFQKGDIAEGYSVSREKKESFPLTVTSAQKNPTAFYLCASSMKGQFYGYTFGSGTRLTVV.